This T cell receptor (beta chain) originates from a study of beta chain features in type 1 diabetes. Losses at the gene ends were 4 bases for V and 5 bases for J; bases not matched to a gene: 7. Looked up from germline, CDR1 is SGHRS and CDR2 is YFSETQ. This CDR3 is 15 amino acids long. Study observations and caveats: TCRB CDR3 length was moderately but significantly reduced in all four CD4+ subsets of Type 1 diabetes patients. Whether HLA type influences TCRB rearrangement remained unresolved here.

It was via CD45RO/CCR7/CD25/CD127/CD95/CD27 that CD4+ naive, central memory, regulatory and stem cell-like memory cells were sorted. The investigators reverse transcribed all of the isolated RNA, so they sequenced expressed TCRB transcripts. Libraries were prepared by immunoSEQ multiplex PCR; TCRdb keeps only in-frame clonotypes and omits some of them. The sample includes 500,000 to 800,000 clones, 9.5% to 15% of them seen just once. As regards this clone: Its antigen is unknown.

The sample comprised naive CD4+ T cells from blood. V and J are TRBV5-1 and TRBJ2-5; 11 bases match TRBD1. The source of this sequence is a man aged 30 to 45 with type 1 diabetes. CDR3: CASSVMDRGQETQYF. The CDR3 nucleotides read TGCGCCAGCAGCGTAATGGACAGGGGGCAGGAGACCCAGTACTTC.